The rows below give T cell receptor beta chains drawn from one sample of a study of human T cells and chemical hapten exposure. One entry per CDR3 protein results from TCRdb running MiXCR on the RACE reads. The sample yields about 380,000 distinct CDR3 sequences, 5.1% seen once. Material: whole blood, obtained in connection with sensitization to the hapten diphenylcyclopropenone (DPC). These receptor sequences come from a woman aged 45-59 years with alopecia areata. Some clones in this sample may be carry-over from other donors' samples. The CDR3 runs from the conserved cysteine through the conserved F or W. The D gene is left open where the match is weak. A row's size may be missing; if present it is once, few, many or a size class.

v_gene	abundance	d_gene	j_gene	CDR3aa	CDR3nt
TRBV4-3	many	NA	TRBJ2-7	CASSQDRGGYEQYF	TGCGCCAGCAGCCAAGACAGGGGAGGATACGAGCAGTACTTC
TRBV28	few	TRBD1	TRBJ2-3	CASSPDRSTDTQYF	TGTGCCAGCAGCCCGGACAGGAGCACAGATACGCAGTATTTT
TRBV27	few	NA	TRBJ2-7	CASSLATGNTPYEQYF	TGTGCCAGCAGTTTAGCAACAGGGAACACCCCCTACGAGCAGTACTTC
TRBV28	few	NA	TRBJ1-5	CASSLRTDYQPQHF	TGTGCCAGCAGTTTACGGACGGACTATCAGCCCCAGCATTTT
TRBV12-3/TRBV12-4	NA	NA	TRBJ1-2	CASSLYRDKSYGYTF	TGTGCCAGCAGTTTATATCGGGATAAGAGCTATGGCTACACCTTC
TRBV28	many	TRBD2	TRBJ2-3	CASGTSADTQYF	TGTGCCAGCGGGACTAGCGCGGATACGCAGTATTTT
TRBV5-6	many	NA	TRBJ2-3	CASSLDREGGTDTQYF	TGTGCCAGCAGCTTGGACAGGGAAGGAGGCACAGATACGCAGTATTTT
TRBV24-1	NA	TRBD2	TRBJ2-1	CATSDLFGGTINEQFF	TGTGCCACCAGTGATTTGTTCGGGGGGACTATTAATGAGCAGTTCTTC
TRBV4-1	many	TRBD2	TRBJ2-5	CASSQDGKAGAIQETQYF	TGCGCCAGCAGCCAAGATGGTAAAGCGGGGGCCATCCAAGAGACCCAGTACTTC
TRBV29-1	few	NA	TRBJ1-5	CSTGTGENQPQHF	TGCAGCACGGGGACGGGAGAAAATCAGCCCCAGCATTTT
TRBV9	many	TRBD2	TRBJ2-1	CASSVEGTSYNEQFF	TGTGCCAGCAGCGTAGAGGGGACTAGCTACAATGAGCAGTTCTTC
TRBV7-3	few	TRBD1	TRBJ2-2	CASSFGDRVKGGELFF	TGTGCCAGCAGCTTCGGCGACAGGGTTAAGGGCGGGGAGCTGTTTTTT
TRBV6-2/TRBV6-3	few	NA	TRBJ2-7	CASSFPGAGPSYEQYF	TGTGCCAGCAGTTTCCCAGGGGCAGGCCCATCCTACGAGCAGTACTTC
TRBV7-9	many	NA	TRBJ2-7	CASSSFGTPREQYF	TGTGCCAGCAGCTCCTTCGGGACCCCGAGGGAGCAGTACTTC
TRBV6-2/TRBV6-3	NA	NA	TRBJ1-1	CASSAYPDTEAFF	TGTGCCAGCTCTGCGTACCCCGACACTGAAGCTTTCTTT
TRBV20-1	many	TRBD1	TRBJ1-1	CSAGTGKNTEAFF	TGCAGTGCCGGGACAGGGAAGAACACTGAAGCTTTCTTT
TRBV3-1	few	NA	TRBJ1-6	CASRRFGEKENSPLHF	TGTGCCAGCAGACGCTTCGGGGAAAAGGAGAATTCACCCCTCCACTTT
TRBV6-2/TRBV6-3	many	TRBD1	TRBJ2-1	CASSPDRGFNEQFF	TGTGCCAGCAGCCCGGACAGGGGGTTCAATGAGCAGTTCTTC
TRBV20-1	NA	NA	TRBJ2-7	CSARYRDSTYEQYF	TGCAGTGCTCGTTACCGAGATTCCACCTACGAGCAGTACTTC